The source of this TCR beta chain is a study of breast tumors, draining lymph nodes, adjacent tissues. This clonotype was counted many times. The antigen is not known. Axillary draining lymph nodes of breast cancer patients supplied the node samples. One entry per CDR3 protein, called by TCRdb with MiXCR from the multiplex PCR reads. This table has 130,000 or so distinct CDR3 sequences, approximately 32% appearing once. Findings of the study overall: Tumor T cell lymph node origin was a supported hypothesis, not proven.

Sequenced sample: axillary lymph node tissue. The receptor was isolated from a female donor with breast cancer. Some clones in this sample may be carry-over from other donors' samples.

The CDR3 is CASSQVENTIYF. The CDR3 coding sequence is TGTGCCAGCAGCCAAGTTGAAAACACCATATATTTT. The V and J genes are TRBV3-1 and TRBJ1-3; D gene uncertain. This CDR3 has 12 amino acids. CDR1 is LGHDT and CDR2 is YNNKEL in the germline V gene (reference sequence). The V end was cut by 1 base, the J end by 6 bases, with 4 bases between.